This is a list of T cell receptor beta chains from one sample in a study of T cell repertoires in cytomegalovirus infection. Each CDR3 protein gets one entry after TCRdb re-called the reads with MiXCR. The table records more than 250,000 distinct CDR3 sequences, about 13% of them present only once. The source material was PBMCs. Receptors were obtained from a human donor in good health (CMV status not recorded). Some clones in this sample may be carry-over from other donors' samples. CDR3s include the opening cysteine and the closing phenylalanine or tryptophan. The order of the fields is CDR3 length, V gene, CDR3 protein.

len: 14; v_gene: TRBV12-3/TRBV12-4; CDR3aa: CASSHGLGNQPQHF
len: 13; v_gene: TRBV7-6; CDR3aa: CASSPGARETQYF
len: 14; v_gene: TRBV27; CDR3aa: CASSPAGANEKLFF
len: 14; v_gene: TRBV6-4; CDR3aa: CASSTDGTYNEQFF
len: 15; v_gene: TRBV5-5; CDR3aa: CASSLYAGGDYGYTF
len: 14; v_gene: TRBV5-3; CDR3aa: CASSLGKANYGYTF
len: 15; v_gene: TRBV11-2; CDR3aa: CASSLVALAGNEQFF
len: 15; v_gene: TRBV7-2; CDR3aa: CASSLAGLANNEQYF
len: 15; v_gene: TRBV28; CDR3aa: CASRTPGQGATEAFF
len: 19; v_gene: TRBV7-9; CDR3aa: CASSTSGTSGGMSTGELFF
len: 13; v_gene: TRBV12-3/TRBV12-4; CDR3aa: CASSFGISYGYTF
len: 15; v_gene: TRBV28; CDR3aa: CASRAGTGDYYEQYF
len: 13; v_gene: TRBV6-1; CDR3aa: CASSTSGSNEQFF
len: 11; v_gene: TRBV29-1; CDR3aa: CSVGSSYEQYF
len: 13; v_gene: TRBV11-2; CDR3aa: CARSRGVNKKLFF
len: 15; v_gene: TRBV28; CDR3aa: CASSLSGLAANEQFF
len: 15; v_gene: TRBV12-3/TRBV12-4; CDR3aa: CASSNIGTRVAEQYF
len: 13; v_gene: TRBV4-1; CDR3aa: CASSQDRGTGSHF
len: 16; v_gene: TRBV7-2; CDR3aa: CASSLARGVNTGELFF
len: 15; v_gene: TRBV11-1; CDR3aa: CASSPGFDRGQPQHF
len: 15; v_gene: TRBV6-2/TRBV6-3; CDR3aa: CASTKRGQGHNEQFF
len: 15; v_gene: TRBV28; CDR3aa: CASSAPGTGETEAFF
len: 15; v_gene: TRBV27; CDR3aa: CASSLIYQGYTEAFF
len: 17; v_gene: TRBV6-2/TRBV6-3; CDR3aa: CASRTLLTSGLYNEQFF
len: 14; v_gene: TRBV7-2; CDR3aa: CASRSDSSSYEQYF
len: 14; v_gene: TRBV18; CDR3aa: CASSPTANTGELFF
len: 14; v_gene: TRBV6-5; CDR3aa: CASRTVGANTEAFF
len: 13; v_gene: TRBV6-5; CDR3aa: CASSYVSTGELFF
len: 15; v_gene: TRBV4-1; CDR3aa: CASSPVGKGGLEQYF
len: 14; v_gene: TRBV6-1; CDR3aa: CASSDSTGVHEQYF
len: 15; v_gene: TRBV7-9; CDR3aa: CASSLSGEPNTEAFF
len: 12; v_gene: TRBV28; CDR3aa: CASTGLAGEQYF
len: 14; v_gene: TRBV12-3/TRBV12-4; CDR3aa: CASSFGYSGNEQFF
len: 14; v_gene: TRBV20-1; CDR3aa: CSASGPSGANVLTF
len: 14; v_gene: TRBV19; CDR3aa: CASRNTGRSTEAFF
len: 15; v_gene: TRBV9; CDR3aa: CASSVLGSGANVLTF
len: 18; v_gene: TRBV20-1; CDR3aa: CSASGGGRHSSYNSPLHF
len: 15; v_gene: TRBV7-8; CDR3aa: CASSLLGYSNQPQHF
len: 11; v_gene: TRBV3-1; CDR3aa: CASSGRLGYTF
len: 15; v_gene: TRBV7-9; CDR3aa: CASSSTGTGYQPQHF
len: 15; v_gene: TRBV19; CDR3aa: CASGRRQGSYNEQFF
len: 12; v_gene: TRBV29-1; CDR3aa: CSVVRDRYEQYF
len: 18; v_gene: TRBV12-3/TRBV12-4; CDR3aa: CASSLAIRAGASTGELFF
len: 13; v_gene: TRBV7-3; CDR3aa: CASSVEQGYEQYF
len: 13; v_gene: TRBV6-2/TRBV6-3; CDR3aa: CASSYLLEDTQYF
len: 15; v_gene: TRBV12-3/TRBV12-4; CDR3aa: CASSRRTGGGQPQHF
len: 13; v_gene: TRBV11-2; CDR3aa: CASSLDFPYEQYF
len: 16; v_gene: TRBV4-2; CDR3aa: CASSQDMREGRNTQYF
len: 14; v_gene: TRBV9; CDR3aa: CASGVGEREGIQYF
len: 16; v_gene: TRBV5-6; CDR3aa: CASSLDSGGAKNIQYF
len: 14; v_gene: TRBV11-2; CDR3aa: CASSLDIGGTEAFF
len: 14; v_gene: TRBV20-1; CDR3aa: CSAVPGGALQPQHF